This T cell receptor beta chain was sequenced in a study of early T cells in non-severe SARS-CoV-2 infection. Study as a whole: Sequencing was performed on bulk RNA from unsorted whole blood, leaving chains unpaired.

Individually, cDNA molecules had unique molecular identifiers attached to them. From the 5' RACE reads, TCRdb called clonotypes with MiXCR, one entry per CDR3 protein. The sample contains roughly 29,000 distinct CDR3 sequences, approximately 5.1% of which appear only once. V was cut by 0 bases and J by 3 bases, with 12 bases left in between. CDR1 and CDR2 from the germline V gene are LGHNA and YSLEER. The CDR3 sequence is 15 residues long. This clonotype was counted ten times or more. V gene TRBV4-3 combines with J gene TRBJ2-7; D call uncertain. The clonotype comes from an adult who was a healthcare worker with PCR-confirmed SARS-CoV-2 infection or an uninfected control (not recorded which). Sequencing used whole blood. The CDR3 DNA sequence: TGCGCCAGCAGCCAAGAGGCTGCAAGATTCTACGAGCAGTACTTC. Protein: CASSQEAARFYEQYF.